This T cell receptor beta chain was sequenced for a study of OX40 agonist ivuxolimab in advanced cancers. This CDR3 is built from 14 residues. The junction had 5 bases not matched to a gene; V was cut back by 3 bases and J by 10 bases. Germline CDR1 reads LNHDA; CDR2 reads SQIVND (reference sequence). Profiled with immunoSEQ multiplex PCR; TCRdb holds only in-frame clones, not every one. The sample lists 39,000 or so clones, roughly 90% occurring once. Specimen: CD4+ or CD8+ T cells sorted from blood, collected in a trial of the OX40 agonist ivuxolimab. The receptor comes from an adult with an advanced solid tumor such as melanoma, head and neck, liver or kidney cancer. The J gene is TRBJ1-6, the V gene TRBV19, with TRBD1 matching over 8 bases. DNA for the CDR3: TGTGCCAGTAGTATCCAGGGGGCAGGATCACCCCTCCACTTT. This gives the protein CASSIQGAGSPLHF.